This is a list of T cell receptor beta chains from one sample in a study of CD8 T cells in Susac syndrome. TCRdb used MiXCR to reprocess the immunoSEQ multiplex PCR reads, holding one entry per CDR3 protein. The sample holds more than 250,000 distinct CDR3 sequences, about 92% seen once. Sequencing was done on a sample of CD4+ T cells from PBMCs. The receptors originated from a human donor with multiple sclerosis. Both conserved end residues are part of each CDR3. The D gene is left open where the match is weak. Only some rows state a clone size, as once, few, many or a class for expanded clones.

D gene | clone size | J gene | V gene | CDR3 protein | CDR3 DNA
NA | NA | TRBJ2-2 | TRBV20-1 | CSASSQGYTGELFF | TGCAGTGCTAGTTCACAGGGTTACACCGGGGAGCTGTTTTTT
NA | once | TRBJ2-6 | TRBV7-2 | CARPIGGATAGANVLTF | TGTGCCAGACCGATTGGAGGCGCGACGGCTGGGGCCAACGTCCTGACTTTC
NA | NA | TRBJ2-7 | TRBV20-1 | CSARDRGRPYEQYF | TGCAGTGCTAGAGATCGGGGCAGACCCTACGAGCAGTACTTC
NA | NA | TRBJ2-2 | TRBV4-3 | CASSQLHSADTGELFF | TGCGCCAGCAGCCAACTCCATTCAGCGGACACCGGGGAGCTGTTTTTT
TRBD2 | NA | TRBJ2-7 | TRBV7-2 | CASSDTSGSSYEQYF | TGTGCCAGCAGCGATACTAGCGGGAGCTCCTACGAGCAGTACTTC
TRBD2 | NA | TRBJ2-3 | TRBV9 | CASSVVGSGRAVDTQYF | TGTGCCAGCAGCGTAGTAGGGAGCGGGAGGGCCGTCGATACGCAGTATTTT
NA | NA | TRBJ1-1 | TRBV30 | CAGGTTQGQNTEAFF | TGTGCCGGTGGAACAACACAGGGCCAGAACACTGAAGCTTTCTTT
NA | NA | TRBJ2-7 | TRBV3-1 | CASSRRGTEAYEQYF | TGTGCCAGCAGTCGCCGGGGAACAGAGGCCTACGAGCAGTACTTC
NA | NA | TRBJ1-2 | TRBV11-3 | CASSFFGGGVYGYTF | TGTGCCAGCAGCTTCTTCGGTGGCGGGGTCTATGGCTACACCTTC
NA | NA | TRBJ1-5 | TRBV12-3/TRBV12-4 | CASSWGTGQPQHF | TGTGCCAGCAGTTGGGGGACCGGGCAGCCCCAGCATTTT
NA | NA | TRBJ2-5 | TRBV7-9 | CASSPIEGGKTQYF | TGTGCCAGCAGCCCAATCGAGGGCGGAAAGACCCAGTACTTC
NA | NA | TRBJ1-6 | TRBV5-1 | CASSMRGSYNSPLHF | TGCGCCAGCAGCATGAGGGGGTCCTATAATTCACCCCTCCACTTT
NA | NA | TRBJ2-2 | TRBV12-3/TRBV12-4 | CAVGRGTGELFF | TGTGCCGTTGGCCGAGGGACCGGGGAGCTGTTTTTT
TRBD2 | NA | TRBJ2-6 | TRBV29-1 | CSAGLAAGANVLTF | TGCAGCGCTGGACTAGCGGCCGGGGCCAACGTCCTGACTTTC
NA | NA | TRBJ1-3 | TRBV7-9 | CASSQTVQGGNTIYF | TGTGCCAGCAGCCAAACCGTCCAGGGTGGAAACACCATATATTTT
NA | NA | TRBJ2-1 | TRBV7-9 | CASSHPRGNNEQFF | TGTGCCAGCAGCCATCCGCGAGGGAACAATGAGCAGTTCTTC
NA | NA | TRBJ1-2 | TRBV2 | CASKGDAPGGYTF | TGTGCCAGCAAGGGGGACGCCCCGGGGGGCTACACCTTC
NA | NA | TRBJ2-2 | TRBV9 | CASSAYDSPPGELFF | TGTGCCAGCAGCGCATACGACAGTCCCCCCGGGGAGCTGTTTTTT
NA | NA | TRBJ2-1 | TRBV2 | CASIGGAYNEQFF | TGTGCCAGCATAGGGGGGGCCTACAATGAGCAGTTCTTC
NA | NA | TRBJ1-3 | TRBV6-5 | CASSPTLTGNTIYF | TGTGCCAGCAGTCCCACCCTGACGGGAAACACCATATATTTT
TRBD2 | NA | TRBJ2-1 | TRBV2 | CASSEDLAGDEQFF | TGTGCCAGCAGTGAAGATTTAGCGGGAGATGAGCAGTTCTTC
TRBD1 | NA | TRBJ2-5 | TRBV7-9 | CASSLAMTGTGGSGETQYF | TGTGCCAGCAGCTTAGCTATGACCGGGACAGGGGGCTCTGGAGAGACCCAGTACTTC
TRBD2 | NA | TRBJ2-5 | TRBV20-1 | CSAGRGRETQYF | TGCAGTGCTGGGAGGGGAAGAGAGACCCAGTACTTC
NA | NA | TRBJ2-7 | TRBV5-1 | CASSLAHGEQYF | TGCGCCAGCAGCTTGGCACATGGCGAGCAGTACTTC
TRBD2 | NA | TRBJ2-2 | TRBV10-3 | CAISESELLATTGELFF | TGTGCCATCAGTGAGTCAGAGTTACTAGCGACCACCGGGGAGCTGTTTTTT
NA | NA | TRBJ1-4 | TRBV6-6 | CASSSTVEKLFF | TGTGCCAGCAGTTCTACGGTCGAGAAACTGTTTTTT
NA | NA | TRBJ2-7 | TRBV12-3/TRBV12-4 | CASSLVPAGSEQYF | TGTGCCAGCAGTTTGGTGCCTGCCGGGTCCGAGCAGTACTTC
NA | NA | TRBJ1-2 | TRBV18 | CASSTAQGNYGYTF | TGTGCCAGCTCTACAGCCCAGGGAAACTATGGCTACACCTTC
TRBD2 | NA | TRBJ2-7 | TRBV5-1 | CASRYSGSTTYEQYF | TGCGCCAGCAGATATAGCGGGAGCACTACCTACGAGCAGTACTTC